Listed below are T cell receptor beta chains from one sample, sequenced in a study of graft-versus-host responses after intestinal transplantation. Here immunoSEQ multiplex PCR was the method, and the copy in TCRdb shows in-frame clones only, minus some. Here the sample spans 7,000 to 8,000 clones, 30% being singletons. The sequencing here drew on alloreactive CD4+ T cells from a mixed lymphocyte reaction culture, taken before transplantation. The receptors stem from a human patient who was an organ donor for intestinal transplantation. The CDR3 runs from the conserved cysteine through the conserved F or W. A D gene is named only where the DNA matches it firmly. Clone sizes are given selectively: once, few, many, or a class where the clone is expanded.

D gene,J gene,V gene,clone size,CDR3 protein,CDR3 DNA
NA,TRBJ2-2,TRBV7-9,NA,CASSLDRLAGAGELFF,TGTGCCAGCAGCTTAGATAGACTAGCAGGGGCCGGGGAGCTGTTTTTT
NA,TRBJ2-7,TRBV6-8,NA,CASSPERKRAITGIYEQYF,TGTGCCAGCAGCCCCGAGAGAAAAAGGGCAATAACAGGGATCTACGAGCAGTACTTC
NA,TRBJ1-2,TRBV28,NA,CASNVQGHYYGYTF,TGTGCCAGCAACGTACAGGGTCACTACTATGGCTACACCTTC
NA,TRBJ1-5,TRBV9,medium-sized,CASREDPSHRTLKSINQPQHF,TGTGCCAGCAGGGAGGACCCCTCACATCGAACCTTAAAAAGTATCAATCAGCCCCAGCATTTT
NA,TRBJ2-3,TRBV7-7,NA,CASSPSGGTDTQYF,TGTGCTAGCAGCCCCTCGGGAGGCACAGATACGCAGTATTTT
TRBD2,TRBJ2-1,TRBV6-1,medium-sized,CASTHPGTSGLWTFF,TGTGCCAGCACCCACCCCGGGACTAGCGGGTTATGGACGTTCTTC
NA,TRBJ2-7,TRBV4-2,medium-sized,CASSPARAPYEQYF,TGTGCCAGCAGCCCAGCGCGGGCCCCCTACGAGCAGTACTTC
NA,TRBJ2-5,TRBV7-3,NA,CASSKGKGETQYF,TGTGCCAGCAGTAAGGGGAAGGGAGAGACCCAGTACTTC
TRBD1,TRBJ2-1,TRBV18,NA,CASSPPGTGGNEQFF,TGTGCCAGCTCACCACCGGGGACAGGGGGGAATGAGCAGTTCTTC
NA,TRBJ2-5,TRBV20-1,few,CSARSGTQYF,TGCAGTGCTAGAAGCGGGACCCAGTACTTC